These 16 T cell receptor beta chains share one sample of origin, sequenced in a study of T-cell reconstitution after alpha-beta-depleted transplantation in children. Library preparation (for TCRbeta) was performed with unique molecular identifiers. Each CDR3 protein gets one entry after TCRdb re-called the PCR reads with MiXCR. The top ten hold less than 5% of the sample, which has over 550,000 distinct CDR3 sequences, 8% to 11% seen once. The sample in question was PBMCs from the stem cell graft donor, obtained from the stem cell graft. Every receptor here comes from a human donor who donated a stem cell graft to a child with acute myeloid leukemia.

This clonotype was observed at least ten times. This sequence joins TRBV6-5 and TRBJ2-1; D is possibly TRBD2 (6 bases). CDR3 size: 16 residues. Looked up from germline, CDR1 is MNHEY and CDR2 is SVGAGI. With 1 base removed from V and 8 bases from J, the gap between germline ends came to 18 bases. CDR3 sequence: CASSYWARTSLDEQFF. CDR3 sequence (DNA): TGTGCCAGCAGTTACTGGGCCCGAACTAGCCTTGATGAGCAGTTCTTC.

This clonotype was recorded at least ten times. The chain employs TRBV10-3 and TRBJ2-3; 8 bases match TRBD2. CDR3 length: 14 residues. Per the germline V gene, CDR1 is ENHRY and CDR2 is SYGVKD. V dropped 6 bases and J dropped 3; count of bases not matched to a gene: 5. The CDR3 nucleotides are TGTGCCATCAGGGCTAGCGGGCAGACAGATACGCAGTATTTT. Translating gives CAIRASGQTDTQYF.

This clonotype was counted at least ten times. This chain uses TRBV5-1 with TRBJ2-7; D may be TRBD2 (6 bases). CDR1 SGHRS and CDR2 YFSETQ come from the germline V gene. CDR3 size: 15 residues. The V end was cut by 0 bases, the J end by 3 bases, with 13 bases between. The CDR3 spells CASSLAVGGGYEQYF. DNA for the CDR3: TGCGCCAGCAGCTTGGCAGTGGGAGGAGGCTACGAGCAGTACTTC.

At least ten counts were recorded for this clonotype. V is TRBV12-3 or TRBV12-4 and J is TRBJ2-4, with D perhaps TRBD1 (6 bases). The V gene lost 1 base and the J gene lost 7 bases, with 11 bases spanning the gap. This CDR3 is built from 14 residues. The DNA for the CDR3 is TGTGCCAGCAGTTTAGGACAGGCCAGGAACATTCAGTACTTC. Its protein is CASSLGQARNIQYF.

The rearrangement joins TRBV6-2 or TRBV6-3 to TRBJ2-2; 8 positions agree with TRBD1. Germline V gene lookup returns CDR1 MNHEY and CDR2 SVGEGT. Trimming at V came to 6 bases and at J to 4 bases, leaving 7 bases not matched to a gene. The CDR3 consists of 15 residues. The CDR3 spells CASSPTGGITGELFF. For the CDR3, the DNA is TGTGCCAGCAGCCCTACAGGGGGTATCACCGGGGAGCTGTTTTTT.

This clonotype has a count of ten or more. This rearrangement joins TRBV6-5 to TRBJ2-1, with D possibly being TRBD2 (6 bases). Germline V gene data show CDR1 as MNHEY and CDR2 as SVGAGI. V was pared by 6 bases and J by 7 bases, with 25 bases between. This CDR3 spans 17 amino acids. The CDR3 DNA reads TGTGCCAGCAGGGCCCAGTCCGGGAGAGCCGTGGTTAATGAGCAGTTCTTC. This encodes CASRAQSGRAVVNEQFF.

This clonotype was picked up many times. V is TRBV6-2 or TRBV6-3 and J is TRBJ2-1; 7 bases align to TRBD2. The CDR3 sequence is 13 residues long. CDR1 and CDR2 (germline): MNHEY, SVGEGT. V lost 4 bases to trimming and J lost 7 bases; unmatched junction nucleotides: 4. The CDR3 coding sequence is TGTGCCAGCAGTTCCGCACTAGCGAATGAGCAGTTCTTC. Residues: CASSSALANEQFF.

The V call is TRBV20-1, the J call TRBJ2-1, with D maybe TRBD1 (5 bases). Trimming removed 5 bases at V and 4 bases at J, with 15 bases between. CDR1 is DFQATT, CDR2 SNEGSKA, per germline (reference sequence). The CDR3 covers 14 residues. The CDR3 region is CSAGAWGVYNEQFF. In DNA, the CDR3 is TGCAGTGCTGGGGCGTGGGGCGTTTACAATGAGCAGTTCTTC.

V usage is TRBV10-3 and J usage is TRBJ1-6, with 9 bases aligning to TRBD1. Germline assignment: CDR1 ENHRY and CDR2 SYGVKD. This CDR3 is built from 14 residues. Trimming took 6 bases from V and 7 from J; bases not matched to a gene: 4. For the CDR3, the DNA is TGTGCCATCAGGGCGGACAGGGGAAATTCACCCCTCCACTTT. Protein sequence: CAIRADRGNSPLHF.

This clonotype appeared a few times. The DNA of the CDR3 is TGTGCCAGCAGTCCTGGATCCGGGATTCAGAAAGAGACCCAGTACTTC. As protein: CASSPGSGIQKETQYF. The V gene is TRBV12-3 or TRBV12-4, the J gene TRBJ2-5, with TRBD2 as a possible D gene (5 bases). The CDR3 covers 16 residues. The V end was cut by 5 bases, the J end by 3 bases, with 19 bases between.

This clonotype showed up many times. This rearrangement joins TRBV7-3 to TRBJ1-1, with D unresolved. There are 17 residues in the CDR3. V lost 1 base to trimming and J lost 4 bases, with 19 bases between them. Per germline, CDR1 SGHTA and CDR2 FQGTGA. The CDR3 sequence: CASSLIPMNGLSTEAFF. CDR3 coding DNA: TGTGCCAGCAGCTTAATCCCTATGAACGGGCTGAGCACTGAAGCTTTCTTT.

This clonotype occurred many times. This chain connects TRBV12-3 or TRBV12-4 to TRBJ1-6; 9 bases line up with TRBD1. V was pared by 5 bases and J by 6 bases, with 2 bases of the junction left unmatched. CDR3 length equals 14 residues. CDR3 region: CASSPTGGNSPLHF. CDR3 nucleotide sequence: TGTGCCAGCAGTCCGACAGGGGGTAATTCACCCCTCCACTTT.

This clonotype was seen a handful of times. This sequence joins TRBV6-5 and TRBJ2-5; 10 bases are shared with TRBD2. Germline CDR1 is MNHEY and CDR2 is SVGAGI. The V and J ends lost 1 base and 5 bases, in that order; junction bases with no gene match: 13. The CDR3 is 18 amino acids. As DNA, the CDR3 is TGTGCCAGCAGTTACTTCCGAGCAAGCGGGAGGGCCGGCGAGACCCAGTACTTC. Amino acid sequence: CASSYFRASGRAGETQYF.

The CDR3 DNA follows: TGTGCCAGCAGCTTGGATCCGGCCGGTGTCACTGAAGCTTTCTTT. Translation: CASSLDPAGVTEAFF. This chain links TRBV5-4 with TRBJ1-1; no clear D. The CDR3 covers 15 residues. Germline CDR1 reads SGHNT; CDR2 reads YYREEE (reference sequence). V was trimmed by 0 bases and J by 4 bases, leaving 13 bases between them. Looking up the rest from reference TRBV5-4 and TRBJ1-1 gives the full variable domain: ETGVTQSPTHLIKTRGQQVTLRCSSQSGHNTVSWYQQALGQGPQFIFQYYREEENGRGNFPPRFSGLQFPNYSSELNVNALELDDSALYLCASSLDPAGVTEAFFGQGTRLTVV.

This chain joins TRBV29-1 and TRBJ1-1; a possible D gene is TRBD1 (5 bases). Germline values: CDR1 SQVTM, CDR2 ANQGSEA. V lost 7 bases and J lost 5, with 14 bases in between. The CDR3 is made up of 12 amino acids. The CDR3 bases are TGCAGCGCCCACGGCGGGGGAACTGAAGCTTTCTTT. It translates to CSAHGGGTEAFF.

This clonotype was detected a few times. The chain combines TRBV5-1 with TRBJ2-2; D is uncertain. V gave up 6 bases and J gave up 0 bases, with 9 bases separating them. Germline CDR1 reads SGHRS; CDR2 reads YFSETQ. The CDR3 sequence is 14 residues long. The CDR3 region has the DNA TGCGCCAGCAAACAAGCTTCGAACACCGGGGAGCTGTTTTTT. This codes for CASKQASNTGELFF.